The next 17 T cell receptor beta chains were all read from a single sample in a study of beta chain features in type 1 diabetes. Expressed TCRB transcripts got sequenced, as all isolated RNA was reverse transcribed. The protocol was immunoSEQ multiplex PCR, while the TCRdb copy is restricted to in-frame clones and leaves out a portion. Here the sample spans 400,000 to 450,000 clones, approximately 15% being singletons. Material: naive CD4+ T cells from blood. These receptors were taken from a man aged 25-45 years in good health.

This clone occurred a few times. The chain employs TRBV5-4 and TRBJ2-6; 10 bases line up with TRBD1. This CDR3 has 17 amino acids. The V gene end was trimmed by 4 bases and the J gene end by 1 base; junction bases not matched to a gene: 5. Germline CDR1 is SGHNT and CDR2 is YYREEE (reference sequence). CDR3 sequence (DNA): TGTGCCAGCAGCCCGACAGGGGGCGCATCTGGGGCCAACGTCCTGACTTTC. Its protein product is CASSPTGGASGANVLTF. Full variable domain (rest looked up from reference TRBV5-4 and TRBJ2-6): ETGVTQSPTHLIKTRGQQVTLRCSSQSGHNTVSWYQQALGQGPQFIFQYYREEENGRGNFPPRFSGLQFPNYSSELNVNALELDDSALYLCASSPTGGASGANVLTFGAGSRLTVL.

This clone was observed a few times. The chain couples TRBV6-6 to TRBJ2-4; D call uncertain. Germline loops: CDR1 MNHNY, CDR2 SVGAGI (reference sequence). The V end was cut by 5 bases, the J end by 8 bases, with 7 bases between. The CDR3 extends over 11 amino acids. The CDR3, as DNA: TGTGCCAGCAGTCCAATGCACATTCAGTACTTC. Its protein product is CASSPMHIQYF.

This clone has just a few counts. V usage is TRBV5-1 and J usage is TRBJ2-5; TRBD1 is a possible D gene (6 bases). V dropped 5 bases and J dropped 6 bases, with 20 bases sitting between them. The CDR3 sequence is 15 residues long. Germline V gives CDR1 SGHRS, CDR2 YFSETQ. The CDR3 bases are TGCGCCAGCAGTGGATCTGGACAGACGAAGAAGACCCAGTACTTC. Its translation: CASSGSGQTKKTQYF.

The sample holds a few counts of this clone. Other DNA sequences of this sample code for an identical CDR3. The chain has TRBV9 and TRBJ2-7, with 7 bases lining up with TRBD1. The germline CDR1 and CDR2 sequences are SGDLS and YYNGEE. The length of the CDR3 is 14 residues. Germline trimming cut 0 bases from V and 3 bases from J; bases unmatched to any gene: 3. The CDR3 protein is CASSVGQGVYEQYF. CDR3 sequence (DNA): TGTGCCAGCAGCGTAGGTCAGGGGGTCTACGAGCAGTACTTC.

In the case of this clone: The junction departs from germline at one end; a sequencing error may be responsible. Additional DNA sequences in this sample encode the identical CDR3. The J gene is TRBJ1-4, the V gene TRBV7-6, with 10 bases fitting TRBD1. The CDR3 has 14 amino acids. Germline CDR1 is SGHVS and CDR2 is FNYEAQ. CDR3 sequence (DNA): TGTGCCAGCAGCCGTGACAGGGGGCTGGAAAAACTTTTTTTT. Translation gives CASSRDRGLEKLFF.

The CDR3 sequence is CASSRDDRVEQYF. The CDR3, as DNA: TGCGCCAGCAGCAGGGATGACAGGGTAGAGCAGTACTTC. V is TRBV5-1 and J is TRBJ2-7; TRBD1 agrees at 7 bases. This CDR3 is 13 amino acids long. Germline-derived CDR1 and CDR2 are SGHRS and YFSETQ. The ends lost 4 bases at V and 7 bases at J; junction bases unmatched: 8.

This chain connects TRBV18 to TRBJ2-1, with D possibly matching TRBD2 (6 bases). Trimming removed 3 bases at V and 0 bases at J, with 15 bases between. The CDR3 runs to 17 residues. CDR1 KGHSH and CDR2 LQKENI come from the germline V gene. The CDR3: CASSPRDARSSYNEQFF. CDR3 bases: TGTGCCAGCTCACCGCGGGACGCTAGGAGCTCCTACAATGAGCAGTTCTTC.

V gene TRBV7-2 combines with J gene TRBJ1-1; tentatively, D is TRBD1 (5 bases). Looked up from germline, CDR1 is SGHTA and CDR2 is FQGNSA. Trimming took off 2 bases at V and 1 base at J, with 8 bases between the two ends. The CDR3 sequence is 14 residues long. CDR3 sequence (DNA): TGTGCCAGCAGCTTAAGCGGACAGAACACTGAAGCTTTCTTT. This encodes CASSLSGQNTEAFF.

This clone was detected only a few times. The CDR3 sequence is CASSLIRDGELFF. The DNA of the CDR3 is TGTGCCAGCAGCTTAATCCGGGACGGGGAGCTGTTTTTT. The V gene is TRBV7-2, the J gene TRBJ2-2; a weak D match, TRBD2 (5 bases). The CDR3 runs 13 residues. Germline CDR1 and CDR2: SGHTA and FQGNSA. V lost 2 bases to trimming and J lost 7 bases, with 8 bases between them.

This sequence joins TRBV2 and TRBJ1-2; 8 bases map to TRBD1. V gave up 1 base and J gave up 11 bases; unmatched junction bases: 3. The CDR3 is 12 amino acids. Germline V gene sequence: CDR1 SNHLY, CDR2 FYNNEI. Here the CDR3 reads CASSEGTGCYTF. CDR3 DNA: TGTGCCAGCAGTGAAGGGACAGGGTGTTACACCTTC.

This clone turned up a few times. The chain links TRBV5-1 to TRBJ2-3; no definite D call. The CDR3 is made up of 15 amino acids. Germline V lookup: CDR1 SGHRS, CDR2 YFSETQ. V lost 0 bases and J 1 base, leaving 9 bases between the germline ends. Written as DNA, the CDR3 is TGCGCCAGCAGCTTGGCCGGGTTCGGCACAGATACGCAGTATTTT. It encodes CASSLAGFGTDTQYF. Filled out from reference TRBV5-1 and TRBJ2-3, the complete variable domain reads KAGVTQTPRYLIKTRGQQVTLSCSPISGHRSVSWYQQTPGQGLQFLFEYFSETQRNKGNFPGRFSGRQFSNSRSEMNVSTLELGDSALYLCASSLAGFGTDTQYFGPGTRLTVL.

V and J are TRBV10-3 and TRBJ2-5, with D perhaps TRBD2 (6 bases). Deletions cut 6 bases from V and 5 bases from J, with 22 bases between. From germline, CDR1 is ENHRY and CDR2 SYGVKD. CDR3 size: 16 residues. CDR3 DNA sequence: TGTGCCATCAGCAAAATACTCCCGGGACTGGGGGAGACCCAGTACTTC. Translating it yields CAISKILPGLGETQYF.

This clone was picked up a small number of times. This CDR3 is CASSRDRAGNIQYF. For the CDR3, the DNA is TGTGCCAGCAGCCGGGACAGGGCTGGGAACATTCAGTACTTC. J is TRBJ2-4 and V is TRBV7-2, with 9 bases fitting TRBD1. Germline assignment: CDR1 SGHTA and CDR2 FQGNSA. The CDR3 sequence is 14 residues long. The ends lost 5 bases at V and 7 bases at J; junction bases unmatched: 6.

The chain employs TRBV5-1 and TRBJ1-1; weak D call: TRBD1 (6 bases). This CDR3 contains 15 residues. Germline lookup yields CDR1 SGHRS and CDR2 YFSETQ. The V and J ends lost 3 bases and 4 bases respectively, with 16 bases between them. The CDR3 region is CASSYKQGWATEAFF. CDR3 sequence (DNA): TGCGCCAGCAGCTACAAACAGGGATGGGCCACTGAAGCTTTCTTT.

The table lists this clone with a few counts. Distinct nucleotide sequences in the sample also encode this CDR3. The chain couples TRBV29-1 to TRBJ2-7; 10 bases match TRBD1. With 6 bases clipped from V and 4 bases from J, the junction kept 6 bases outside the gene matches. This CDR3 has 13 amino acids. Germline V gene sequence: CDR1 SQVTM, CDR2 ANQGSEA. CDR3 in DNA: TGCAGCGTACCGGGACAGGGGAGTTACGAGCAGTACTTC. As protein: CSVPGQGSYEQYF.

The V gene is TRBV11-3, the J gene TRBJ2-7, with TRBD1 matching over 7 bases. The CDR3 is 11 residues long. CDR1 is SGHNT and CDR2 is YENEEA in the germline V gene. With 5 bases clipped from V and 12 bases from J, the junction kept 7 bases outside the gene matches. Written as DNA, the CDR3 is TGTGCCAGCAGCGCAGACAGGGAACGGTACGTC. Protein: CASSADRERYV.

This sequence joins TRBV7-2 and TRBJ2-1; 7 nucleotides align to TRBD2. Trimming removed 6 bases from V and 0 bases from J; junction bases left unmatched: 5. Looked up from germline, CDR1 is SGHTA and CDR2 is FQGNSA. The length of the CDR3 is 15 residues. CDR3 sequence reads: CASRTSRSSYNEQFF. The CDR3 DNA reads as TGTGCCAGCAGGACTAGCCGGAGCTCCTACAATGAGCAGTTCTTC.